The clone carrying this T cell receptor beta chain was seen only a few times. Its antigen is unknown. The data are from a study of blood T cells in healthy people across ages. Points from the study as a whole: Whereas aged donors had fewer naive CD4+ cells, long-lived donors had more of them and higher diversity.

Germline-derived CDR1 and CDR2 are LGHNA and YSLEER. This CDR3 is built from 16 residues. V lost 0 bases to trimming and J lost 6 bases, with 15 bases between them. For the second PCR, which ran for roughly 6 to 12 cycles, a sample-barcoded 5' primer and a J-beta primer mix were used. CDR3-containing paired-end reads numbering at least 2.5 million came from each sample. Each CDR3 protein is one row after TCRdb ran MiXCR on the 5' RACE reads. The sample contains roughly 500,000 distinct CDR3 sequences, 20% to 30% of which appear only once. This sample was shared with a second study, whose subject was T cells of mothers and their children.

Sequencing input: blood. This TCR came from a boy between 10 and 17 years old in good health. The chain couples TRBV4-3 to TRBJ2-1; the D is unclear. CDR3 residues: CASSQDRVGRLNEQFF. CDR3 in DNA: TGCGCCAGCAGCCAAGACCGGGTCGGCCGACTCAATGAGCAGTTCTTC.